Below, 16 T cell receptor beta chains from the same sample are listed, as sequenced in a study of beta chain features in type 1 diabetes. Isolated RNA was reverse transcribed in full, so expressed TCRB transcripts were sequenced. Sequencing was performed with immunoSEQ multiplex PCR; in TCRdb, only in-frame clones are kept and a portion is missing. Here the sample spans around 300,000 clones, roughly 15% being singletons. The specimen sequenced was central memory CD4+ T cells from blood. The receptors derive from a young man in good health.

This clone was counted a few times. The chain joins TRBV13 to TRBJ1-1; D call uncertain. The CDR3 is 16 amino acids. Germline V gene data show CDR1 as PRHDT and CDR2 as FYEKMQ (reference sequence). V lost 1 base and J 4 bases, leaving 16 bases between the germline ends. The chain's CDR3 is CASSLVVVGSLTEAFF. The CDR3 coding sequence is TGTGCCAGCAGCTTAGTCGTAGTTGGGTCTCTCACTGAAGCTTTCTTT.

This clone was seen a handful of times. The rearrangement links TRBV5-1 to TRBJ2-1; possibly TRBD1 for D (5 bases). The CDR3 covers 13 residues. Germline V CDR1 and CDR2: SGHRS, YFSETQ. The V and J ends lost 5 bases and 5 bases respectively, with 11 bases between them. CDR3 residues: CASRQQVHNEQFF. The CDR3 DNA reads as TGCGCCAGCAGACAACAGGTCCACAATGAGCAGTTCTTC.

V is TRBV9 and J is TRBJ2-2; the D is unclear. The CDR3 consists of 17 residues. CDR1 and CDR2 from the germline V gene are SGDLS and YYNGEE. Trimming stripped 0 bases from V and 0 bases from J, with 12 bases between. CDR3 in DNA: TGTGCCAGCAGCGTAGGTGTTGGTGGCGCGAACACCGGGGAGCTGTTTTTT. Residues: CASSVGVGGANTGELFF.

Concerning this clone: Other nucleotide sequences in the sample specify the same CDR3. V usage is TRBV30 and J usage is TRBJ2-3; maybe TRBD2 (6 bases). Trimming took off 0 bases at V and 3 bases at J, with 10 bases between the two ends. CDR3 size: 14 residues. CDR1 is GTSNPN and CDR2 is SVGIG in the germline V gene (reference sequence). In DNA form, the CDR3 reads TGTGCCTGGAGTGTTGGGGGGTCGACAGATACGCAGTATTTT. Its protein product is CAWSVGGSTDTQYF.

The chain employs TRBV14 and TRBJ2-7; 7 nucleotides match TRBD1. This CDR3 region has 13 residues. J was trimmed by 3 bases and V by 8 bases; bases with no gene match: 7. Germline loops: CDR1 SGHDN, CDR2 FVKESK. The CDR3 DNA is TGTGCCAGCGGGGCAGGGGGTATCTACGAGCAGTACTTC. It specifies CASGAGGIYEQYF.

This clone occurred a few times. The V gene is TRBV30, the J gene TRBJ2-7; no clear D. The length of the CDR3 is 11 residues. Germline values: CDR1 GTSNPN, CDR2 SVGIG (reference sequence). Trimming shortened V by 3 bases and J by 7 bases, and 10 bases separated the two germline ends. The CDR3 sequence: CAWSVAGEQYV. The CDR3 DNA reads TGTGCCTGGAGCGTAGCCGGGGAGCAGTACGTC.

This chain connects TRBV7-8 to TRBJ1-2; TRBD1 matches 9 bases. The CDR3 extends over 15 amino acids. V lost 5 bases to trimming and J lost 7 bases; unmatched junction nucleotides: 11. Per germline, CDR1 SGHVS and CDR2 FQNEAQ. The CDR3 bases are TGTGCCAGCAGCACCCGACAGGGGGTAATGTCTGGCTACACCTTC. Amino acid sequence: CASSTRQGVMSGYTF.

The chain employs TRBV30 and TRBJ2-1; TRBD1 matches at 7 bases. This CDR3 has 15 amino acids. Germline V lookup: CDR1 GTSNPN, CDR2 SVGIG (reference sequence). V dropped 8 bases and J dropped 0; count of bases not matched to a gene: 10. This CDR3 is CASTPDRSSYNEQFF. The CDR3, as DNA: TGTGCCAGTACCCCGGACAGGAGCTCCTACAATGAGCAGTTCTTC. Supplemented by reference TRBV30 and TRBJ2-1, the full variable domain reads SQTIHQWPATLVQPVGSPLSLECTVEGTSNPNLYWYRQAAGRGLQLLFYSVGIGQISSEVPQNLSASRPQDRQFILSSKKLLLSDSGFYLCASTPDRSSYNEQFFGPGTRLTVL.

This clone was seen a few times. The rearrangement links TRBV19 to TRBJ1-4, with a tentative D call TRBD1 (6 bases). V was pared by 6 bases and J by 5 bases, with 19 bases between. Per the germline V gene, CDR1 is LNHDA and CDR2 is SQIVND (reference sequence). The CDR3 sequence is 16 residues long. The CDR3 loop reads CASRRRMDSQNEKLFF. CDR3 DNA sequence: TGTGCCAGTAGAAGAAGAATGGACAGCCAAAATGAAAAACTGTTTTTT.

This clone has a count of ten or more. The CDR3 DNA follows: TGTGCCAGCAGTTTGCAGGGAGGGGGCAGTAATCAGCCCCAGCATTTT. This encodes CASSLQGGGSNQPQHF. The chain employs TRBV27 and TRBJ1-5, with 7 bases matching TRBD1. Trimming took 3 bases from V and 4 from J; bases not matched to a gene: 9. CDR3 size: 16 residues. Germline CDR1 reads MNHEY; CDR2 reads SMNVEV (reference sequence).

The V gene is TRBV5-6, the J gene TRBJ1-5, with 7 bases aligning to TRBD1. This CDR3 has 16 amino acids. CDR1 is SGHDT and CDR2 is YYEEEE in the germline V gene. V lost 4 bases, J lost 0 bases, and 7 bases stayed unmatched. CDR3 nucleotide sequence: TGTGCCAGCAGCAGGCAGACAGGGAATAGCAATCAGCCCCAGCATTTT. This gives the protein CASSRQTGNSNQPQHF.

In this sample, this clone turned up many times. V usage is TRBV5-1 and J usage is TRBJ2-1; D might be TRBD2 (6 bases). Trimming pared 5 bases from V and 7 bases from J, leaving 13 bases between. From germline, CDR1 is SGHRS and CDR2 YFSETQ. The CDR3 has 13 residues. This chain's CDR3 is CASSSAGGNEQFF. For the CDR3, the DNA is TGCGCCAGCAGTTCAGCAGGAGGGAATGAGCAGTTCTTC.

Comments on this clone: Other DNA sequences in this specimen translate into the identical CDR3. The genes are TRBV7-9 and TRBJ2-1; D unresolved. Germline V gene data show CDR1 as SEHNR and CDR2 as FQNEAQ (reference sequence). This CDR3 contains 13 residues. The ends were cut back, 4 bases at V and 4 bases at J, with 8 bases in the middle. CDR3 protein: CASSSELYNEQFF. The CDR3 DNA is TGTGCCAGCAGCTCCGAACTTTACAATGAGCAGTTCTTC.

This clone was detected only a few times. This chain joins TRBV11-3 and TRBJ2-5, with D tentatively TRBD1 (5 bases). With 4 bases removed from V and 4 bases from J, the gap between germline ends came to 13 bases. Germline CDR1 SGHNT, CDR2 YENEEA. The CDR3 covers 14 residues. This chain's CDR3 is CASSSGGARETQYF. The DNA of the CDR3 is TGTGCCAGCAGCTCAGGTGGGGCTCGAGAGACCCAGTACTTC.

The table lists this clone with a few counts. This chain links TRBV25-1 with TRBJ1-2; 8 bases fit TRBD1. The CDR3 is made up of 14 amino acids. V was pared by 4 bases and J by 4 bases, with 5 bases of the junction left unmatched. Looked up from germline, CDR1 is MGHDK and CDR2 is SYGVNS. Here the CDR3 reads CASSGTGTIYGYTF. CDR3 coding DNA: TGTGCCAGCAGTGGGACAGGGACCATCTATGGCTACACCTTC.

The chain has TRBV7-2 and TRBJ2-3; 12 nucleotides match TRBD2. After removal of 3 bases from V and 10 bases from J, the junction contained 8 bases not matched to a gene. The CDR3 has 15 amino acids. Germline V CDR1 and CDR2: SGHTA, FQGNSA. The CDR3: CASSFGLAGPQAQYF. The CDR3 nucleotides are TGTGCCAGCAGCTTCGGACTAGCGGGACCTCAAGCGCAGTATTTT.